The 22 T cell receptor beta chains presented below share a single source sample, sequenced in a study of monozygotic twins with inflammatory bowel disease. Following a re-call of the 5' RACE reads, TCRdb has one entry per CDR3 protein and lacks DNA. In all, the sample yields 170,000 or so distinct CDR3 sequences. Material for sequencing was blood. These TCRs come from a human donor with ulcerative colitis or Crohn's disease, or a healthy co-twin of an affected twin (not recorded which).

This rearrangement joins TRBV5-5 to TRBJ2-7; the D gene TCRdb calls, TRBD1, cannot be checked with no DNA. The CDR3 has 14 residues. The germline V gene encodes CDR1 SGHKS and CDR2 YYEKEE (reference sequence). The CDR3: CASSFRGVSYEQYF.

This sequence joins TRBV5-6 and TRBJ2-1. CDR1 and CDR2 from the germline V gene are SGHDT and YYEEEE. The CDR3 sequence is 13 residues long. Here the CDR3 reads CASTLDRVNEQFF. Together with reference TRBV5-6 and TRBJ2-1, the CDR3 gives the full variable domain: DAGVTQSPTHLIKTRGQQVTLRCSPKSGHDTVSWYQQALGQGPQFIFQYYEEEERQRGNFPDRFSGHQFPNYSSELNVNALLLGDSALYLCASTLDRVNEQFFGPGTRLTVL.

The chain couples TRBV7-8 to TRBJ1-5. The CDR3 loop spans 14 amino acids. Germline values: CDR1 SGHVS, CDR2 FQNEAQ. This CDR3 is CASSLEPGGQPQHF.

V gene TRBV5-6 combines with J gene TRBJ1-1. This CDR3 region has 12 residues. Germline V gene data show CDR1 as SGHDT and CDR2 as YYEEEE. The CDR3 sequence is CASSLGLTEAFF. The full variable domain, in which reference TRBV5-6 and TRBJ1-1 provide the parts outside the CDR3, is DAGVTQSPTHLIKTRGQQVTLRCSPKSGHDTVSWYQQALGQGPQFIFQYYEEEERQRGNFPDRFSGHQFPNYSSELNVNALLLGDSALYLCASSLGLTEAFFGQGTRLTVV.

The V gene is TRBV6-2 or TRBV6-3, the J gene TRBJ2-2. This CDR3 has 16 amino acids. The germline V gene encodes CDR1 MNHEY and CDR2 SVGEGT. CDR3 amino acids: CASSYLRRSNTGELFF.

V and J are TRBV6-2 or TRBV6-3 and TRBJ2-1; the D call from TCRdb, TRBD2, cannot be confirmed without DNA. CDR1 and CDR2 from the germline V gene are MNHEY and SVGEGT. The length of the CDR3 is 15 residues. CDR3 region: CASSLILAGANEQFF.

The rearrangement joins TRBV3-1 to TRBJ2-4; TCRdb selects TRBD2, and the lack of DNA leaves this call unchecked. Looked up from germline, CDR1 is LGHDT and CDR2 is YNNKEL (reference sequence). The CDR3 extends over 11 amino acids. The CDR3 spells CASSQESRSVF. The variable domain in full, with the rest retrieved from reference TRBV3-1 and TRBJ2-4, is DTAVSQTPKYLVTQMGNDKSIKCEQNLGHDTMYWYKQDSKKFLKIMFSYNNKELIINETVPNRFSPKSPDKAHLNLHINSLELGDSAVYFCASSQESRSVFGAGTRLSVL.

This chain uses TRBV20-1 with TRBJ2-2; TCRdb proposes TRBD2, but this gene call is untestable without DNA. There are 14 residues in the CDR3. In germline, CDR1 is DFQATT, CDR2 SNEGSKA (reference sequence). This chain's CDR3 is CSTSGRVNTGELFF.

The chain couples TRBV14 to TRBJ2-1; lacking DNA, the TRBD2 call made by TCRdb goes unchecked. Germline V gene sequence: CDR1 SGHDN, CDR2 FVKESK. This CDR3 contains 16 residues. CDR3 in amino acids: CASSPHRVGGYNEQFF.

The chain recombines TRBV18 with TRBJ1-6; there is no DNA to check the TCRdb D call of TRBD1. The CDR3 covers 15 residues. Germline lookup yields CDR1 KGHSH and CDR2 LQKENI. CDR3 sequence reads: CASSPGQALNSPLHF.

This chain links TRBV7-2 with TRBJ2-7; TCRdb designates TRBD2, a call that cannot be tested without DNA. Germline values: CDR1 SGHTA, CDR2 FQGNSA. This CDR3 region has 14 residues. The CDR3 sequence is CASSLAGPTYEQYF.

The chain is built from TRBV4-2 and TRBJ2-3; the TCRdb call, TRBD1, lacks DNA for checking. From germline, CDR1 is LGHNA and CDR2 YNFKEQ. This CDR3 spans 18 amino acids. Here the CDR3 reads CASSQDNGRGSSTDTQYF.

The chain recombines TRBV7-6 with TRBJ1-6; the D call of TRBD1 rests on TCRdb alone, since no DNA is present to check it. Germline V gene sequence: CDR1 SGHVS, CDR2 FNYEAQ. The CDR3 consists of 14 residues. Here the CDR3 reads CASSTGPIDSPLHF.

The chain combines TRBV5-1 with TRBJ2-7. From germline, CDR1 is SGHRS and CDR2 YFSETQ. The CDR3 spans 12 residues. CDR3 residues: CASSLMGYEQYF.

The genes are TRBV9 and TRBJ1-6; the D call of TRBD1 rests on TCRdb alone, since no DNA is present to check it. Germline V lookup: CDR1 SGDLS, CDR2 YYNGEE. The CDR3 loop spans 15 amino acids. CDR3 protein: CASSVGGQGYSPLHF.

V and J are TRBV6-2 or TRBV6-3 and TRBJ2-3; TCRdb proposes TRBD2, but this gene call is untestable without DNA. Per the germline V gene, CDR1 is MNHEY and CDR2 is SVGEGT. The CDR3 consists of 17 residues. CDR3 residues: CASRFIYTSGSTDTQYF.

V gene TRBV7-2 combines with J gene TRBJ2-7; TCRdb outputs TRBD2, but without DNA this stays unchecked. The length of the CDR3 is 16 residues. Germline CDR1 reads SGHTA; CDR2 reads FQGNSA. The CDR3 spells CASSSLRSLGGYEQYF.

The rearrangement joins TRBV7-6 to TRBJ2-7; no DNA is available, so the TRBD1 call from TCRdb remains unchecked. The germline gives CDR1 SGHVS, CDR2 FNYEAQ. The CDR3 loop spans 15 amino acids. This chain's CDR3 is CASSPVRDTVYEQYF.

This chain links TRBV12-3 or TRBV12-4 with TRBJ1-6; the TRBD1 assignment by TCRdb is unverifiable without DNA. The CDR3 has 13 residues. CDR3 loop: CASSLTGNSPLHF.

V usage is TRBV7-9 and J usage is TRBJ2-1; TCRdb lists TRBD2, though no DNA is available to test this call. Germline V lookup: CDR1 SEHNR, CDR2 FQNEAQ (reference sequence). This CDR3 comprises 17 residues. CDR3 protein: CASSLVPSGGPYNEQFF.

The genes are TRBV12-3 or TRBV12-4 and TRBJ1-1. The length of the CDR3 is 15 residues. The chain's CDR3 is CASSTVAGANTEAFF.

The J gene is TRBJ2-7, the V gene TRBV12-3 or TRBV12-4. The CDR3 covers 11 residues. The CDR3 loop is CASAASYEQYF.